The entry below describes one T cell receptor (beta chain). Antigen specificity is unknown. Profiling relied on immunoSEQ multiplex PCR, and the TCRdb table lists in-frame clones only, not all of them. The data show about 13,000 clones, 78% seen once. This sample's time point: 2014-2015 season, pre-vaccination. The data derive from a study of follicular helper T cells after annual influenza vaccination. Study-level findings and limits: Day 7 ICOS+CD38+ clones later appeared mostly in ICOS-CD38- cTfh. ICOS+CD38+ cTfh clonality change tracked circulating plasmablast frequency change.

The sequence was obtained from an adult who received the influenza vaccine. The sample was CXCR5- memory CD4+ T cells sorted from blood, taken on the day of influenza vaccination.

The CDR3 coding sequence is TGTGCCAGCTCACCACCGGGACTGCCATACAATGAGCAGTTCTTC. Protein: CASSPPGLPYNEQFF. The chain links TRBV18 to TRBJ2-1; weak D call: TRBD2 (6 bases). V lost 0 bases and J 4 bases, leaving 10 bases between the germline ends. This CDR3 has 15 residues. The germline CDR1 and CDR2 sequences are KGHSH and LQKENI.